This is a list of T cell receptor beta chains from one sample in a study of CD8+ T cells in alopecia areata. Profiled with immunoSEQ multiplex PCR; TCRdb holds only in-frame clones, not every one. Here the sample spans 110,000 to 150,000 clones, about 60% being singletons. The input for sequencing was CD4+ T cells sorted from blood, taken at week 0. The receptors stem from a human donor with alopecia areata. Both conserved end residues are part of each CDR3. Each record gives: V gene, D gene, J gene, clone size, CDR3 protein, CDR3 DNA. The D gene is left open where the match is weak. Size is stated for part of the rows, as once, few or many counts, or as a class when the clone is expanded.

>TRBV5-4|NA|TRBJ2-5|NA
CASSLQGGVQETQYF
TGTGCCAGCAGCTTGCAGGGCGGGGTCCAAGAGACCCAGTACTTC
>TRBV7-3|NA|TRBJ1-1|NA
CASSLGGSTEAFF
TGTGCCAGCAGCCTAGGGGGGAGCACTGAAGCTTTCTTT
>TRBV29-1|NA|TRBJ2-7|NA
CSAQGIRYEQYF
TGCAGCGCACAGGGTATAAGGTACGAGCAGTACTTC
>TRBV2|TRBD1|TRBJ1-1|NA
CASMLDRGGNEAFF
TGTGCCAGCATGCTAGACAGGGGGGGTAATGAAGCTTTCTTT
>TRBV7-2|NA|TRBJ2-5|NA
CASSLVVAPQETQYF
TGTGCCAGCAGCTTAGTTGTGGCACCACAAGAGACCCAGTACTTC
>TRBV5-6|NA|TRBJ1-2|NA
CASSLLSPNYGYTF
TGTGCCAGCAGCTTGTTGTCGCCTAACTATGGCTACACCTTC
>TRBV15|TRBD1|TRBJ1-2|few
CATSRDSGQGVNYGYTF
TGTGCCACCAGCAGAGATTCGGGACAGGGAGTTAACTATGGCTACACCTTC
>TRBV7-2|NA|TRBJ2-1|NA
CASSFSGNSYNEQFF
TGTGCCAGCAGCTTTAGCGGTAACTCCTACAATGAGCAGTTCTTC
>TRBV7-9|NA|TRBJ2-2|few
CASSLGTGELFF
TGTGCCAGCAGCCTGGGCACCGGGGAGCTGTTTTTT
>TRBV30|TRBD1|TRBJ2-2|NA
CAWRELLGTGYTGELFF
TGTGCCTGGAGAGAACTTTTGGGGACAGGGTACACCGGGGAGCTGTTTTTT
>TRBV7-2|TRBD1|TRBJ2-7|NA
CASSLARGTGTYEQYF
TGTGCCAGCAGCTTAGCGCGGGGGACAGGGACCTACGAGCAGTACTTC
>TRBV5-1|NA|TRBJ2-7|NA
CASSPGTRDYEQYF
TGCGCCAGCAGCCCCGGGACGAGGGACTACGAGCAGTACTTC
>TRBV10-3|NA|TRBJ2-3|many
CAISEGRVRPRGEHTQYF
TGTGCCATCAGTGAGGGACGGGTCAGGCCGAGGGGAGAACATACGCAGTATTTT
>TRBV6-5|TRBD1|TRBJ1-1|NA
CASSYRQGRVNTEAFF
TGTGCCAGCAGTTACCGACAGGGTCGGGTGAACACTGAAGCTTTCTTT
>TRBV30|TRBD1|TRBJ2-7|NA
CAWSGRDRATYEQYF
TGTGCCTGGAGTGGCCGGGACAGGGCCACCTACGAGCAGTACTTC
>TRBV6-1|TRBD2|TRBJ2-7|NA
CASSSSGGEQYF
TGTGCCAGCAGCTCTAGCGGGGGCGAGCAGTACTTC
>TRBV5-4|TRBD1|TRBJ1-1|NA
CASSNGTANTEAFF
TGTGCCAGCAGCAACGGGACAGCTAACACTGAAGCTTTCTTT
>TRBV5-4|NA|TRBJ1-4|NA
CASSSVGGAGVEKLFF
TGTGCCAGCAGCTCGGTTGGTGGGGCTGGGGTTGAAAAACTGTTTTTT
>TRBV29-1|TRBD2|TRBJ2-5|NA
CSVERTSGGAGETQYF
TGCAGCGTTGAGAGGACTAGCGGGGGGGCTGGAGAGACCCAGTACTTC
>TRBV6-1|TRBD1|TRBJ1-2|few
CASSEALTGGNYGYTF
TGTGCCAGCAGTGAAGCGCTGACAGGGGGTAACTATGGCTACACCTTC
>TRBV15|NA|TRBJ2-7|NA
CATSRDQGQHEQYF
TGTGCCACCAGCAGAGATCAGGGGCAGCACGAGCAGTACTTC
>TRBV5-4|NA|TRBJ1-5|NA
CASSLGDQPQHF
TGTGCCAGCAGCTTGGGGGATCAGCCCCAGCATTTT
>TRBV29-1|NA|TRBJ1-2|NA
CSAQSTGYGYTF
TGCAGCGCCCAAAGCACGGGCTATGGCTACACCTTC
>TRBV11-1|NA|TRBJ2-1|NA
CASSFGRGGSTSYNEQFF
TGTGCCAGCAGCTTTGGTCGGGGCGGCTCTACGTCCTACAATGAGCAGTTCTTC
>TRBV30|NA|TRBJ2-5|NA
CAWSGGGLKTQYF
TGTGCCTGGAGTGGCGGGGGCCTAAAGACCCAGTACTTC
>TRBV25-1|TRBD1|TRBJ1-1|once
CASRQTGMNTEAFF
TGTGCCAGCAGACAGACAGGGATGAACACTGAAGCTTTCTTT
>TRBV5-6|NA|TRBJ1-5|NA
CASSLWGSGYNQPQHF
TGTGCCAGCAGCTTGTGGGGGAGCGGGTACAATCAGCCCCAGCATTTT
>TRBV6-6|NA|TRBJ2-3|NA
CASRVSGLQYF
TGTGCCAGCAGGGTGTCGGGGTTGCAGTATTTT
>TRBV7-6|TRBD2|TRBJ2-1|few
CASSARSGGDNEQFF
TGTGCCAGCAGCGCCAGGAGCGGGGGGGACAATGAGCAGTTCTTC
>TRBV6-5|NA|TRBJ1-2|once
CASSNPPPYGYTF
TGTGCCAGCAGTAATCCACCCCCCTATGGCTACACCTTC
>TRBV7-2|NA|TRBJ2-3|NA
CASSLVGEDTQYF
TGTGCCAGCAGCTTAGTCGGGGAAGATACGCAGTATTTT
>TRBV14|NA|TRBJ2-5|NA
CASSQGGGRPPTQYF
TGTGCCAGCAGCCAAGGAGGGGGACGGCCCCCGACCCAGTACTTC